These 13 T cell receptor beta chains were sequenced from one sample in a study of human T cells and chemical hapten exposure. Time point in this sample: patch test 3, about 24 weeks after DPC sensitization. As for treatment: therapeutic diphenylcyclopropenone sensitization with weekly scalp DPC. Unfractionated whole blood was the source of the extracted total RNA. TCRdb ran MiXCR on the RACE reads and lists one entry per CDR3 protein. The table records roughly 39,000 distinct CDR3 sequences, 9.5% to 15% of them present only once. The starting material was whole blood, obtained in connection with sensitization to the hapten diphenylcyclopropenone (DPC). The receptor source for this set is a woman between 40 and 55 years old with alopecia areata. Some clones in this sample may be carry-over from other donors' samples.

Points on this clonotype: With a much larger clone just one base away, this may be a read error. The rearrangement uses TRBV5-1 and TRBJ2-6; D tentatively fits TRBD1 or TRBD2 (5 bases each). V shed 4 bases and J shed 2 bases, with 13 bases lying between them. CDR3 length equals 16 residues. The germline V gene has CDR1 SGHRS and CDR2 YFSETQ. CDR3 region: CASSTGTATGANVLTF. In DNA form, the CDR3 reads TGCGCCAGCAGCACCGGGACGGCCACTGGGGCCAACGTCCTGACTTTC.

The V gene is TRBV27, the J gene TRBJ2-1; 7 bases agree with TRBD2. V was clipped by 4 bases and J by 12 bases; unmatched bases: 6. CDR3 length equals 12 residues. Germline loops: CDR1 MNHEY, CDR2 SMNVEV (reference sequence). The CDR3 loop is CASSSPGLWQFF. The CDR3, as DNA: TGTGCCAGCAGTTCCCCGGGACTATGGCAGTTCTTC.

In this sample, this clonotype turned up a few times. The V gene is TRBV10-3, the J gene TRBJ2-3, with D possibly being TRBD1 (7 bases). This CDR3 comprises 14 residues. Trimming left V 6 bases short and J 6 bases short, with 16 bases between. Germline V CDR1 and CDR2: ENHRY, SYGVKD. The CDR3 is CAIRGGQPLDTQYF. CDR3 nucleotide sequence: TGTGCCATCAGGGGGGGACAGCCCCTCGATACGCAGTATTTT.

This clonotype was seen at least ten times. V gene TRBV29-1 combines with J gene TRBJ1-1; 8 positions agree with TRBD1. The ends lost 7 bases at V and 1 base at J; junction bases unmatched: 8. There are 14 residues in the CDR3. Germline values: CDR1 SQVTM, CDR2 ANQGSEA. CDR3 amino acids: CSAGQGLGNTEAFF. The DNA for the CDR3 is TGCAGCGCTGGACAGGGCCTTGGGAACACTGAAGCTTTCTTT. Full variable domain (rest looked up from reference TRBV29-1 and TRBJ1-1): SAVISQKPSRDICQRGTSLTIQCQVDSQVTMMFWYRQQPGQSLTLIATANQGSEATYESGFVIDKFPISRPNLTFSTLTVSNMSPEDSSIYLCSAGQGLGNTEAFFGQGTRLTVV.

This clonotype has a handful of counts. The gene calls are TRBV7-3 and TRBJ2-7, with 7 bases identical to TRBD2. The CDR3 runs 16 residues. The germline gives CDR1 SGHTA, CDR2 FQGTGA. The V gene end was trimmed by 4 bases and the J gene end by 4 bases; junction bases not matched to a gene: 13. CDR3 nucleotide sequence: TGTGCCAGCAGCTCGATTTGGGTACGGGAGGTTTACGAGCAGTACTTC. It translates to CASSSIWVREVYEQYF.

V usage is TRBV5-1 and J usage is TRBJ2-7; D is unresolved. With 4 bases removed from V and 7 bases from J, the gap between germline ends came to 18 bases. This CDR3 comprises 14 residues. Germline V CDR1 and CDR2: SGHRS, YFSETQ. This CDR3 reads CASSQSGPHLEQYF. DNA for the CDR3: TGCGCCAGCAGCCAATCGGGCCCCCATTTGGAGCAGTACTTC. Looking up the rest from reference TRBV5-1 and TRBJ2-7 gives the full variable domain: KAGVTQTPRYLIKTRGQQVTLSCSPISGHRSVSWYQQTPGQGLQFLFEYFSETQRNKGNFPGRFSGRQFSNSRSEMNVSTLELGDSALYLCASSQSGPHLEQYFGPGTRLTVT.

In this sample, this clonotype turned up many times. The genes are TRBV20-1 and TRBJ2-2; weak D call: TRBD2 (6 bases). Germline values: CDR1 DFQATT, CDR2 SNEGSKA (reference sequence). V was clipped by 6 bases and J by 3 bases, with 14 bases between them. CDR3 length equals 14 residues. CDR3 sequence: CSAAGTLYTGELFF. CDR3 nucleotide sequence: TGCAGTGCCGCCGGGACTTTGTACACCGGGGAGCTGTTTTTT.

This clonotype was recorded many times. The J gene is TRBJ2-1, the V gene TRBV18; 10 bases line up with TRBD2. V shed 2 bases, J shed 9 bases, and the junction held 10 bases outside the gene matches. The V gene's germline CDR1 is KGHSH and CDR2 LQKENI. This CDR3 contains 16 residues. The chain's CDR3 is CASSPSGLAGVIEQFF. CDR3 nucleotide sequence: TGTGCCAGCTCACCAAGCGGGCTAGCGGGGGTTATTGAGCAGTTCTTC.

This clonotype has at least ten counts. The rearrangement joins TRBV5-1 to TRBJ2-5; tentatively, D is TRBD2 (6 bases). From germline, CDR1 is SGHRS and CDR2 YFSETQ. Trimming took 4 bases from V and 2 from J, leaving 15 bases between them. The CDR3 has 15 residues. DNA for the CDR3: TGCGCCAGCAGCCGGGGGACGGTCCCGCAAGAGACCCAGTACTTC. Protein sequence: CASSRGTVPQETQYF.

This clonotype was found many times. The junction shows a germline mismatch at one end, possibly a read error. The rearrangement joins TRBV7-9 to TRBJ2-1, with D maybe TRBD2 (5 bases). This CDR3 comprises 12 residues. Germline assignment: CDR1 SEHNR and CDR2 FQNEAQ (reference sequence). CDR3 residues: CASSLASSEQFF. The CDR3 DNA reads TGTGCCAGCAGCCTAGCATCCTCTGAGCAGTTCTTC.

The chain combines TRBV29-1 with TRBJ2-5; D uncertain. The CDR3 sequence is 14 residues long. The V and J ends lost 0 bases and 1 base respectively, with 9 bases between them. Germline-derived CDR1 and CDR2 are SQVTM and ANQGSEA. The DNA for the CDR3 is TGCAGCGTTGAAGATCTGGGCAGCCAAGAGACCCAGTACTTC. Translated: CSVEDLGSQETQYF.

The table lists this clonotype with many counts. This sequence joins TRBV12-3 or TRBV12-4 and TRBJ1-2; D not certain. The V end lost 10 bases, the J end lost 8 bases, and 20 bases lay between the germline ends. The CDR3 sequence is 13 residues long. The CDR3 DNA is TGTGCCACCTCGGAAGTCGCCACATGGGGCTACACCTTC. This sequence encodes CATSEVATWGYTF.

This rearrangement joins TRBV28 to TRBJ1-1, with 7 bases matching TRBD1. CDR3 length equals 12 residues. Per germline, CDR1 MDHEN and CDR2 SYDVKM. Germline trimming cut 8 bases from V and 8 bases from J; bases unmatched to any gene: 8. The CDR3 bases are TGTGCCAGCCGTAAGGGGGACAGAGAAGCTTTCTTT. Protein: CASRKGDREAFF. Drawing the rest from reference TRBV28 and TRBJ1-1, the complete variable domain is DVKVTQSSRYLVKRTGEKVFLECVQDMDHENMFWYRQDPGLGLRLIYFSYDVKMKEKGDIPEGYSVSREKKERFSLILESASTNQTSMYLCASRKGDREAFFGQGTRLTVV.